This T cell receptor beta chain was captured in a study of radiation and T cells in renal cell carcinoma. This CDR3 contains 12 residues. V lost 3 bases, J lost 4 bases, and 7 bases lay in between. Germline CDR1 is WSHSY and CDR2 is SAAADI. The time point is: blood 4 weeks post-SBRT, at nephrectomy. Treatment reported: 15 Gy SBRT to primary tumor, nephrectomy 4 weeks later. Nephrectomy followed 15 Gy stereotactic body radiation by 4 weeks. Radiation-treated patients gave blood at baseline, week 2 and week 4. The tumor was a clear cell renal cell carcinoma. Repertoires were generated with immunoSEQ multiplex PCR, while TCRdb's copy carries only in-frame clones and drops some. This table has around 99,000 clones, 84% appearing once.

The material was blood, obtained from a patient whose treatment included radiotherapy and nephrectomy. The sequence was obtained from a man aged 60-69 years with renal cell carcinoma. The chain joins TRBV10-2 to TRBJ2-7, with D unresolved. This chain's CDR3 is CASSDSNYEQYF. The CDR3 DNA reads as TGCGCCAGCAGTGACAGTAATTACGAGCAGTACTTC.